One and the same sample provided the 25 T cell receptor beta chains below, sequenced in a study of blood T cells in healthy people across ages (dated by TCRdb to about 2015). Libraries came from 5' RACE. Data came from an Illumina HiSeq 2500. A second PCR of about 6 to 12 cycles was performed with a sample-barcoded 5' primer and a J-beta primer mix. TCRdb itself trimmed the public reads at Q25 with fastp, ran MiXCR and retained productive beta chains. When rows share a CDR3 protein, they turn into one entry using the most common DNA and genes. The sample data list approximately 350,000 distinct CDR3 sequences, and about half of these were observed just once. The ten largest clones add up to 51% of the sample. Sequenced input: blood. Receptors were obtained from a man in his sixties in good health.

This sequence joins TRBV20-1 and TRBJ1-2, with TRBD1 identical over 9 bases. The CDR3 consists of 17 residues. Germline lookup yields CDR1 DFQATT and CDR2 SNEGSKA (reference sequence). The trim removed 0 bases at V and 4 bases at J, leaving 12 bases unmatched. CDR3 region: CSARDARQGVGGYGYTF. The CDR3 region has the DNA TGCAGTGCTAGAGATGCGAGACAGGGGGTTGGCGGCTATGGCTACACCTTC.

This rearrangement joins TRBV29-1 to TRBJ2-1, with D uncertain. Trimming took off 7 bases at V and 3 bases at J, with 7 bases between the two ends. This CDR3 has 11 amino acids. Germline V gene sequence: CDR1 SQVTM, CDR2 ANQGSEA. As DNA, the CDR3 is TGCAGCGCCTCAAACTACAATGAGCAGTTCTTC. Protein product: CSASNYNEQFF.

This clonotype has just a few counts. CDR3 residues: CSATAGPSSYEQYF. The CDR3 DNA reads TGCAGTGCTACAGCGGGGCCTTCCTCCTACGAGCAGTACTTC. This chain links TRBV20-1 with TRBJ2-7; 7 bases map to TRBD2. Unmatched junction bases numbered 6, after V lost 4 bases and J lost 0 bases. From germline, CDR1 is DFQATT and CDR2 SNEGSKA (reference sequence). The CDR3 totals 14 residues.

A remark on this clonotype: One junction end disagrees with the germline gene, perhaps due to a read error. The rearrangement uses TRBV28 and TRBJ1-2, with 10 bases lining up with TRBD1. This CDR3 region has 15 residues. CDR1 and CDR2 from the germline V gene are MDHEN and SYDVKM. In DNA, the CDR3 is TGTGCCAGCAGTTCTAACCGGGACAGGGGTAATGGGTACACCTTC. This sequence encodes CASSSNRDRGNGYTF.

The chain carries TRBV2 and TRBJ2-7; D is possibly TRBD1 (5 bases). Germline CDR1 and CDR2: SNHLY and FYNNEI. Trimming removed 5 bases at V and 3 bases at J, with 14 bases between. This CDR3 region has 14 residues. CDR3 coding DNA: TGTGCCAGCAGTCAAGACAGAGGTATCTACGAGCAGTACTTC. It is translated as CASSQDRGIYEQYF.

This chain uses TRBV11-1 with TRBJ2-7, with unresolved D. The CDR3 length is 14 residues. Germline CDR1 reads SGHAT; CDR2 reads FQDESV (reference sequence). V was pared by 5 bases and J by 1 base, with 12 bases between. The CDR3 protein is CASSPEQLSYEQYF. The CDR3 DNA reads TGTGCCAGCAGCCCGGAGCAGCTTTCCTACGAGCAGTACTTC.

The chain uses TRBV7-2 and TRBJ1-2; D is perhaps TRBD1 (6 bases). Per germline, CDR1 SGHTA and CDR2 FQGNSA. The CDR3 contains 16 residues. V shed 2 bases and J shed 12 bases, with 25 bases lying between them. CDR3 loop: CASSLSPGHLNYGHTF. The CDR3 nucleotides read TGTGCCAGCAGCTTATCACCGGGACACCTTAACTATGGGCACACCTTC.

This clonotype was observed a handful of times. This chain uses TRBV20-1 with TRBJ2-7, with 7 bases aligning to TRBD1. V shed 4 bases and J 1 base; nucleotides not matched to a gene: 7. The CDR3 has 14 amino acids. Germline CDR1 DFQATT, CDR2 SNEGSKA (reference sequence). CDR3 sequence (DNA): TGCAGTGCTACCCCGGGCAGGGGGTCCTACGAGCAGTACTTC. It codes for CSATPGRGSYEQYF.

The rearrangement joins TRBV2 to TRBJ2-5; 8 nucleotides align to TRBD1. This CDR3 is 14 amino acids long. The germline V gene has CDR1 SNHLY and CDR2 FYNNEI. V shed 9 bases and J 3 bases; nucleotides not matched to a gene: 9. Written as DNA, the CDR3 is TGTGCCAGTGGGACAGGTCAACCCGAAGAGACCCAGTACTTC. This gives the protein CASGTGQPEETQYF.

The CDR3 DNA reads as TGTGCCAGCAGTGTAGGGCCATACTATGGCTACACCTTC. It specifies CASSVGPYYGYTF. This chain connects TRBV27 to TRBJ1-2; D is unclear. Germline V CDR1 and CDR2: MNHEY, SMNVEV (reference sequence). This CDR3 comprises 13 residues. The ends were cut back, 5 bases at V and 3 bases at J, with 10 bases in the middle.

The chain is built from TRBV20-1 and TRBJ1-2; D not resolved. The germline gives CDR1 DFQATT, CDR2 SNEGSKA (reference sequence). With 7 bases removed from V and 4 bases from J, the gap between germline ends came to 13 bases. This CDR3 contains 12 residues. The CDR3 DNA follows: TGCAGTGAGACGGACTCAATCTATGGCTACACCTTC. Its protein is CSETDSIYGYTF.

This chain uses TRBV4-2 with TRBJ2-5, with a weak D call TRBD2 (6 bases). The germline V gene has CDR1 LGHNA and CDR2 YNFKEQ. The CDR3 is 16 amino acids. V was trimmed by 0 bases and J by 5 bases, leaving 16 bases between them. CDR3 in DNA: TGTGCCAGCAGCCAAGATTCCGGGGCGGGGCGGGAGACCCAGTACTTC. This gives the protein CASSQDSGAGRETQYF.

The sample holds a few counts of this clonotype. V usage is TRBV28 and J usage is TRBJ2-3, with D possibly matching TRBD1 (6 bases). V dropped 4 bases and J dropped 1 base, with 9 bases sitting between them. CDR1 MDHEN and CDR2 SYDVKM come from the germline V gene. The CDR3 contains 14 residues. The CDR3 protein is CASSSGVGTDTQYF. The CDR3, as DNA: TGTGCCAGCAGTTCAGGGGTGGGCACAGATACGCAGTATTTT.

The chain combines TRBV5-5 with TRBJ2-5, with D possibly being TRBD1 (5 bases). This CDR3 has 14 amino acids. V was pared by 3 bases and J by 0 bases, with 9 bases between. Germline values: CDR1 SGHKS, CDR2 YYEKEE (reference sequence). In DNA form, the CDR3 reads TGTGCCAGCAGCTGGTCAGGGAACCAAGAGACCCAGTACTTC. Its protein product is CASSWSGNQETQYF.

The table lists this clonotype with a few counts. The CDR3 is CASSKTYEQYF. CDR3 DNA: TGTGCCAGCAGCAAGACCTACGAGCAGTACTTC. This sequence joins TRBV7-2 and TRBJ2-7; D call uncertain. The CDR3 covers 11 residues. The V gene's germline CDR1 is SGHTA and CDR2 FQGNSA. V gave up 5 bases and J gave up 2 bases, with 4 bases separating them.

The chain combines TRBV7-9 with TRBJ2-6; D might be TRBD2 (5 bases). Looked up from germline, CDR1 is SEHNR and CDR2 is FQNEAQ (reference sequence). V was trimmed by 1 base and J by 0 bases, leaving 10 bases between them. The CDR3 has 17 amino acids. The CDR3: CASSLDLGDSGANVLTF. The CDR3, as DNA: TGTGCCAGCAGCTTAGACCTCGGGGACTCTGGGGCCAACGTCCTGACTTTC.

The rearrangement uses TRBV7-2 and TRBJ2-4; D is uncertain. Germline V CDR1 and CDR2: SGHTA, FQGNSA. V lost 1 base and J 5 bases, leaving 9 bases between the germline ends. CDR3 length equals 14 residues. The CDR3 protein is CASSLGSRQNIQYF. The CDR3 DNA reads as TGTGCCAGCAGCTTAGGTAGTCGTCAAAACATTCAGTACTTC.

The chain uses TRBV20-1 and TRBJ2-1; D is unresolved. The V end lost 3 bases, the J end lost 10 bases, and 13 bases lay between the germline ends. Germline assignment: CDR1 DFQATT and CDR2 SNEGSKA (reference sequence). The CDR3 covers 12 residues. This CDR3 is CSASDRGYEQFF. CDR3 DNA sequence: TGCAGTGCTAGTGATAGAGGATACGAGCAGTTCTTC.

The chain links TRBV5-1 to TRBJ2-1, with 11 bases fitting TRBD2. CDR3 length: 17 amino acids. After removal of 7 bases from V and 7 bases from J, the junction contained 16 bases not matched to a gene. Looked up from germline, CDR1 is SGHRS and CDR2 is YFSETQ. CDR3 coding DNA: TGCGCCAGCCGGTTAGGGTTTACCGGGACTAGCGGTAATGAGCAGTTCTTC. Amino acid sequence: CASRLGFTGTSGNEQFF.

The chain uses TRBV5-1 and TRBJ2-1; TRBD1 matches 8 bases. Trimming at V came to 0 bases and at J to 4 bases, leaving 6 bases not matched to a gene. This CDR3 has 16 residues. Germline V gives CDR1 SGHRS, CDR2 YFSETQ. The CDR3 coding sequence is TGCGCCAGCAGCTTGGAGGCAGGGGGCGGGTACAATGAGCAGTTCTTC. Its protein product is CASSLEAGGGYNEQFF.

In regard to this clonotype: One end of the junction fails to match germline, which may point to a read error. This rearrangement joins TRBV6-2 or TRBV6-3 to TRBJ2-5, with D perhaps matching TRBD1 or TRBD2 (5 bases each). The CDR3 covers 15 residues. Germline V lookup: CDR1 MNHEY, CDR2 SVGEGT. The CDR3 region is CAGRILGAIQETQYF. The CDR3, as DNA: TGTGCCGGCAGAATACTAGGGGCAATACAAGAGACCCAGTACTTC.

This clonotype turned up a few times. A junction boundary mismatches the germline segment, possibly from a read error. This chain connects TRBV7-2 to TRBJ2-3; D is possibly TRBD2 (5 bases). This CDR3 has 14 residues. Per germline, CDR1 SGHTA and CDR2 FQGNSA. CDR3 sequence: CASSLAPRSDTQYF. CDR3 nucleotide sequence: TGTGCCAGTAGCTTAGCGCCACGCTCCGATACGCAGTATTTT.

The gene calls are TRBV3-1 and TRBJ1-6; D is perhaps TRBD1 (6 bases). The V end lost 4 bases, the J end lost 8 bases, and 12 bases lay between the germline ends. Germline V CDR1 and CDR2: LGHDT, YNNKEL (reference sequence). The CDR3 consists of 14 residues. The CDR3 sequence is CASSPNPGDSPLHF. The CDR3 nucleotides read TGTGCCAGCAGCCCCAACCCAGGGGATTCACCCCTCCACTTT.

This chain uses TRBV4-1 with TRBJ2-1, with D uncertain. The CDR3 runs 14 residues. Trimming pared 1 base from V and 4 bases from J, leaving 8 bases between. From germline, CDR1 is MGHRA and CDR2 YSYEKL. CDR3 sequence: CASSQVARYNEQFF. CDR3 nucleotides: TGCGCCAGCAGCCAAGTGGCCAGATACAATGAGCAGTTCTTC.

The rearrangement joins TRBV6-5 to TRBJ2-7; D may correspond to TRBD1 or TRBD2 (5 bases each). The germline V gene has CDR1 MNHEY and CDR2 SVGAGI. Trimming left V 6 bases short and J 0 bases short, with 9 bases between. The length of the CDR3 is 13 residues. CDR3 bases: TGTGCCAGCAGAAGAGGGGCCTCCTACGAGCAGTACTTC. This codes for CASRRGASYEQYF.